This T cell receptor beta chain was identified during a study of CD8 T cells in ankylosing spondylitis. Each CDR3 protein gets one entry after TCRdb re-called the 5' RACE reads with MiXCR. The table records about 540,000 distinct CDR3 sequences, approximately 12% of them present only once. V was pared by 6 bases and J by 2 bases, with 13 bases between. The CDR3 contains 14 residues. This clonotype has only a few counts. What it recognizes is unknown. Study conclusions and caveats: Made up of about eight highly homologous variants, a TCR beta motif appeared characteristic of ankylosing spondylitis blood. According to the report, clones linked to the disease were significantly enriched in matched synovial fluid samples taken from ankylosing spondylitis patients.

The genes are TRBV12-3 or TRBV12-4 and TRBJ1-2; the D is unclear. The specimen was blood, either unsorted or a sorted T cell fraction (not recorded which). This receptor was taken from a male donor with ankylosing spondylitis. CDR3 DNA sequence: TGTGCCAGCAGGAAAGGTGCGGGAAACTATGGCTACACCTTC. It specifies CASRKGAGNYGYTF.